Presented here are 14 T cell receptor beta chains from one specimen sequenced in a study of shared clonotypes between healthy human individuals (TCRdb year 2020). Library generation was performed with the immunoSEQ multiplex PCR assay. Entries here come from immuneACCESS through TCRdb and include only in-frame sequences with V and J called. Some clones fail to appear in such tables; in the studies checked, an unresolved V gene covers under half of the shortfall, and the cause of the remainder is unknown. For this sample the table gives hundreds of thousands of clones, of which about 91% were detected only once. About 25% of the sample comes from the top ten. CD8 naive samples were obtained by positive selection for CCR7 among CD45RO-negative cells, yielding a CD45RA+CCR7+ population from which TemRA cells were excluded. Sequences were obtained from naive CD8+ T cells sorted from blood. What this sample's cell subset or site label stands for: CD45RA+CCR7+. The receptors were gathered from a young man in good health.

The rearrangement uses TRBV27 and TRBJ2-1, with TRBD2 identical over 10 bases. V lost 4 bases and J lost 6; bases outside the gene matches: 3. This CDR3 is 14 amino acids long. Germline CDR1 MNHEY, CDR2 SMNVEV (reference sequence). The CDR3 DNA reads TGTGCCAGCAGTTCTAGCGGGAGTTTCAATGAGCAGTTCTTC. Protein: CASSSSGSFNEQFF.

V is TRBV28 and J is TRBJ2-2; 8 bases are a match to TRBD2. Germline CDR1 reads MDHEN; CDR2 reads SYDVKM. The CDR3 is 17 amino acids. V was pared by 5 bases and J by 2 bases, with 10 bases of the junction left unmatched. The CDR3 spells CASSIPSGTRNTGELFF. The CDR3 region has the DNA TGTGCCAGCAGTATTCCCAGCGGGACTAGAAACACCGGGGAGCTGTTTTTT.

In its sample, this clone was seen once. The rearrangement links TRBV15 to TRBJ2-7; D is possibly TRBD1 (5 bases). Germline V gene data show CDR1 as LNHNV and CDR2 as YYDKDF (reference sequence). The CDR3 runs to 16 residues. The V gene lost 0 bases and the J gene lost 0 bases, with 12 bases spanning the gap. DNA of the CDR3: TGTGCCACCAGCAGAGAAGCGAGCGACAGCTCCTACGAGCAGTACTTC. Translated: CATSREASDSSYEQYF. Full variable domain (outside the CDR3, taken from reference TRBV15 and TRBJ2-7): DAMVIQNPRYQVTQFGKPVTLSCSQTLNHNVMYWYQQKSSQAPKLLFHYYDKDFNNEADTPDNFQSRRPNTSFCFLDIRSPGLGDTAMYLCATSREASDSSYEQYFGPGTRLTVT.

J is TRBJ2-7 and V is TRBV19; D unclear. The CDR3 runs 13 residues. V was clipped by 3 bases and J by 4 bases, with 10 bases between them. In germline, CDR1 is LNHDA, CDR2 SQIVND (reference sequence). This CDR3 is CASSISRGYEQYF. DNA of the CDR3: TGTGCCAGTAGTATTTCCCGTGGGTACGAGCAGTACTTC.

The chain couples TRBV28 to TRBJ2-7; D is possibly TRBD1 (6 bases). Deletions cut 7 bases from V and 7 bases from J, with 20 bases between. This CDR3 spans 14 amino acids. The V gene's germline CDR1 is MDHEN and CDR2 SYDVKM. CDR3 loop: CASTPSRDTREQYF. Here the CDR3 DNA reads TGTGCCAGCACCCCCTCACGGGACACTCGAGAGCAGTACTTC. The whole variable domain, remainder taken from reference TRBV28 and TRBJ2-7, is DVKVTQSSRYLVKRTGEKVFLECVQDMDHENMFWYRQDPGLGLRLIYFSYDVKMKEKGDIPEGYSVSREKKERFSLILESASTNQTSMYLCASTPSRDTREQYFGPGTRLTVT.

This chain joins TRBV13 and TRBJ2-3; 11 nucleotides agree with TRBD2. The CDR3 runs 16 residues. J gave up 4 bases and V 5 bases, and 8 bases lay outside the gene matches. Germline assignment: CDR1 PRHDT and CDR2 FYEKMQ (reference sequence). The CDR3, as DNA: TGTGCCAGCAGCCAAACACTAGCGGGAGTGGCAGATACGCAGTATTTT. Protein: CASSQTLAGVADTQYF.

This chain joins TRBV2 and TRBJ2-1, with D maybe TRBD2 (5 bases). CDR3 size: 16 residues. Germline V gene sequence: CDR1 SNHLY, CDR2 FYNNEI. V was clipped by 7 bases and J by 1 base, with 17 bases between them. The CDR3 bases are TGTGCCAGCAACGACCTCTTGGGCGGGTCCTACAATGAGCAGTTCTTC. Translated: CASNDLLGGSYNEQFF.

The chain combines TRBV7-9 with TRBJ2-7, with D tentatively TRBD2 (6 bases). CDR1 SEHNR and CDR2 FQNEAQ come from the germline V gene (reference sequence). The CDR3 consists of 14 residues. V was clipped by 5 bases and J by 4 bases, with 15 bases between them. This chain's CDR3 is CASSPPLGLYEQYF. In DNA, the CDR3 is TGTGCCAGCAGCCCCCCCCTGGGACTTTACGAGCAGTACTTC. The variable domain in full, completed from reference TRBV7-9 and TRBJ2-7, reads DTGVSQNPRHKITKRGQNVTFRCDPISEHNRLYWYRQTLGQGPEFLTYFQNEAQLEKSRLLSDRFSAERPKGSFSTLEIQRTEQGDSAMYLCASSPPLGLYEQYFGPGTRLTVT.

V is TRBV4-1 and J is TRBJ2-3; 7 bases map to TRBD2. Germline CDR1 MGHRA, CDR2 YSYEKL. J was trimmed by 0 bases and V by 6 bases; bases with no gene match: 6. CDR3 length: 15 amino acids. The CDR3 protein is CASSPLAESTDTQYF. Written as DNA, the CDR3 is TGCGCCAGCAGTCCCCTAGCGGAAAGCACAGATACGCAGTATTTT.

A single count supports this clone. The CDR3 DNA is TGTGCCAGCAGCCAAGAGGCTCCAGGGACTAGCGGGAGAAATGAGCAGTTCTTC. Protein sequence: CASSQEAPGTSGRNEQFF. The V and J genes are TRBV4-2 and TRBJ2-1; 14 bases fit TRBD2. Germline CDR1 is LGHNA and CDR2 is YNFKEQ. The CDR3 extends over 18 amino acids. J gave up 7 bases and V 0 bases, and 8 bases lay outside the gene matches.

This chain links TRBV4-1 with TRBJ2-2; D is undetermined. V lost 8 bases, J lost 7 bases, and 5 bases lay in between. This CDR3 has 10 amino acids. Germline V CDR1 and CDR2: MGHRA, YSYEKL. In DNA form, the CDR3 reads TGCGCCAGCTCCGGCGGGGAGCTGTTTTTT. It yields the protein CASSGGELFF.

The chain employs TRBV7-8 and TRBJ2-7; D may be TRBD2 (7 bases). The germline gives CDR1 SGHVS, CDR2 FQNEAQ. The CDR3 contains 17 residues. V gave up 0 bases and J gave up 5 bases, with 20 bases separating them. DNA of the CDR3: TGTGCCAGCAGCTTAGCGCTTACGGGGGGCGCGATGGACGAGCAGTACTTC. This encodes CASSLALTGGAMDEQYF.

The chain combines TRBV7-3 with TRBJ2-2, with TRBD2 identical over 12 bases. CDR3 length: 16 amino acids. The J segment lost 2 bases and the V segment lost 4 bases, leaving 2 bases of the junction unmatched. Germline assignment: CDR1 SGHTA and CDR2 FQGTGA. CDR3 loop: CASSSGLAGNTGELFF. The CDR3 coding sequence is TGTGCCAGCAGCTCCGGACTAGCGGGAAACACCGGGGAGCTGTTTTTT.

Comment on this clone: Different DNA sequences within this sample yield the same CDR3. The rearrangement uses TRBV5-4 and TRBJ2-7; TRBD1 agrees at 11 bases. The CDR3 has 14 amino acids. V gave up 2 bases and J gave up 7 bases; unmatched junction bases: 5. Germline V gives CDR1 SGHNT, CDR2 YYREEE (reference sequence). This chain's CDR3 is CASSFGQGAREQYF. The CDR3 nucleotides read TGTGCCAGCAGCTTTGGACAGGGGGCGCGGGAGCAGTACTTC.